The 19 T cell receptor beta chains below all came from one sample that was sequenced in a study of control samples from healthy donors and cancer patients (dated by TCRdb to 2020 to 2022). Library preparation used the immunoSEQ multiplex PCR assay. The clones in this table, taken by TCRdb from immuneACCESS, are in-frame only. Not every clone is retained; where verified, under half of the shortfall comes from an unresolved V gene, and the cause of the rest is unknown. The sample table shows roughly 80,000 clones, and roughly 91% are seen once. Around 5.1% of the sample goes to the ten largest clones. The sample consisted of blood. These receptors all stem from a man in his fifties or sixties in good health.

The rearrangement links TRBV29-1 to TRBJ1-1; TRBD1 matches 8 bases. Germline trimming cut 4 bases from V and 4 bases from J; bases unmatched to any gene: 5. The V gene's germline CDR1 is SQVTM and CDR2 ANQGSEA. This CDR3 is 13 amino acids long. CDR3 nucleotides: TGCAGCGTTGCCCACAGGGGGGGCACTGAAGCTTTCTTT. This encodes CSVAHRGGTEAFF. The variable domain in full, completed from reference TRBV29-1 and TRBJ1-1, reads SAVISQKPSRDICQRGTSLTIQCQVDSQVTMMFWYRQQPGQSLTLIATANQGSEATYESGFVIDKFPISRPNLTFSTLTVSNMSPEDSSIYLCSVAHRGGTEAFFGQGTRLTVV.

The sample holds a few counts of this clone. V is TRBV2 and J is TRBJ1-2; TRBD1 is a possible D gene (6 bases). The CDR3 has 13 amino acids. The V end lost 2 bases, the J end lost 8 bases, and 12 bases lay between the germline ends. The germline V gene has CDR1 SNHLY and CDR2 FYNNEI. The CDR3 spells CASSEYGGEGYTF. The CDR3 nucleotides read TGTGCCAGCAGTGAATACGGGGGCGAAGGCTACACCTTC.

The chain recombines TRBV19 with TRBJ1-1, with D possibly matching TRBD1 (5 bases). The CDR3 is made up of 15 amino acids. Germline-derived CDR1 and CDR2 are LNHDA and SQIVND (reference sequence). V was pared by 10 bases and J by 0 bases, with 18 bases between. The CDR3 DNA reads as TGTGCCACTACTACGACCGGGACCATGAACACTGAAGCTTTCTTT. The encoded protein is CATTTTGTMNTEAFF.

This chain links TRBV19 with TRBJ1-3; 7 bases fit TRBD1. The V segment lost 4 bases and the J segment 4 bases; nucleotides outside the gene matches: 10. CDR1 is LNHDA and CDR2 is SQIVND in the germline V gene (reference sequence). The CDR3 is 16 amino acids. CDR3 protein: CASSRRGTALGNTIYF. The DNA for the CDR3 is TGTGCCAGTAGTAGACGTGGGACAGCCCTCGGAAACACCATATATTTT.

This clone was seen just once. The V call is TRBV6-5, the J call TRBJ2-7; TRBD1 agrees at 12 bases. Germline V gene data show CDR1 as MNHEY and CDR2 as SVGAGI. This CDR3 contains 15 residues. J lost 5 bases, V lost 6 bases, and 8 bases had no gene match. The CDR3 region is CASSQPGQGAHEQYF. CDR3 nucleotides: TGTGCCAGCAGCCAGCCGGGACAGGGGGCCCACGAGCAGTACTTC.

The chain combines TRBV7-9 with TRBJ1-3, with TRBD1 matching over 7 bases. This CDR3 region has 14 residues. The V and J ends lost 5 bases and 10 bases, in that order; junction bases with no gene match: 11. CDR1 is SEHNR, CDR2 FQNEAQ, per germline (reference sequence). CDR3 loop: CASSPRQGLGTIYF. CDR3 DNA sequence: TGTGCCAGCAGCCCCCGACAGGGATTGGGGACCATATATTTT.

V gene TRBV9 combines with J gene TRBJ2-1; 8 nucleotides line up with TRBD2. V shed 3 bases and J 9 bases; nucleotides not matched to a gene: 11. CDR1 and CDR2 (germline): SGDLS, YYNGEE. The CDR3 sequence is 15 residues long. CDR3 region: CASSAPGGARGEQFF. CDR3 in DNA: TGTGCCAGCAGCGCACCCGGGGGGGCCAGGGGTGAGCAGTTCTTC.

The gene calls are TRBV15 and TRBJ1-6; the D is unclear. Germline CDR1 and CDR2: LNHNV and YYDKDF (reference sequence). Between the trimmed V and J ends, which lost 5 bases and 6 bases, there was a span of 14 bases. CDR3 length: 15 residues. CDR3 sequence reads: CATSEGLLLNSPLHF. CDR3 DNA sequence: TGTGCCACCAGCGAGGGCCTCCTCCTTAATTCACCCCTCCACTTT.

This rearrangement joins TRBV5-6 to TRBJ2-7; D is uncertain. Germline lookup yields CDR1 SGHDT and CDR2 YYEEEE. The CDR3 is 14 residues long. Between the trimmed V and J ends, which lost 0 bases and 3 bases, there was a span of 10 bases. The CDR3: CASSLDGNIYEQYF. CDR3 DNA sequence: TGTGCCAGCAGCTTGGACGGTAACATCTACGAGCAGTACTTC.

This chain links TRBV2 with TRBJ1-5; 9 nucleotides match TRBD1. The CDR3 sequence is 13 residues long. Germline V gene data show CDR1 as SNHLY and CDR2 as FYNNEI. J lost 6 bases, V lost 8 bases, and 5 bases had no gene match. CDR3 sequence reads: CASRDREGQPQHF. The CDR3 DNA is TGTGCCAGCCGGGACAGGGAAGGTCAGCCCCAGCATTTT.

Written as DNA, the CDR3 is TGTGCCACAGAGGGACAGGGAATCTATGGCTACACCTTC. Amino acid sequence: CATEGQGIYGYTF. V gene TRBV6-6 combines with J gene TRBJ1-2; 9 bases map to TRBD1. The CDR3 covers 13 residues. Germline values: CDR1 MNHNY, CDR2 SVGAGI (reference sequence). Trimming cost V 10 bases and J 4 bases; bases outside gene matches: 7.

CDR3 coding DNA: TGTGCCAGCAACGACAGGGGAGTGTCCTACGAGCAGTACTTC. It encodes CASNDRGVSYEQYF. This sequence joins TRBV2 and TRBJ2-7, with TRBD1 identical over 8 bases. Losses at the gene ends were 7 bases for V and 1 base for J; bases not matched to a gene: 6. CDR3 size: 14 residues. Germline-derived CDR1 and CDR2 are SNHLY and FYNNEI.

V gene TRBV19 combines with J gene TRBJ2-7; D remains ambiguous. Germline V gene sequence: CDR1 LNHDA, CDR2 SQIVND (reference sequence). V lost 6 bases and J 2 bases, leaving 14 bases between the germline ends. The CDR3 loop spans 14 amino acids. The CDR3 spells CASSPTWTAYEQYF. The CDR3 DNA reads TGTGCCAGTAGCCCAACCTGGACCGCCTACGAGCAGTACTTC.

The chain has TRBV7-3 and TRBJ1-1; unclear D gene. Trimming took off 4 bases at V and 4 bases at J, with 10 bases between the two ends. The CDR3 is 13 amino acids. Germline V CDR1 and CDR2: SGHTA, FQGTGA. The CDR3 loop reads CASSYGRSTEAFF. CDR3 coding DNA: TGTGCCAGCAGCTATGGGCGTAGCACTGAAGCTTTCTTT. The variable domain in full, completed from reference TRBV7-3 and TRBJ1-1, reads GAGVSQTPSNKVTEKGKYVELRCDPISGHTALYWYRQSLGQGPEFLIYFQGTGAADDSGLPNDRFFAVRPEGSVSTLKIQRTERGDSAVYLCASSYGRSTEAFFGQGTRLTVV.

The table lists this clone with a count of one. The chain has TRBV5-1 and TRBJ2-7; 8 positions agree with TRBD1. V was pared by 0 bases and J by 7 bases, with 6 bases of the junction left unmatched. From germline, CDR1 is SGHRS and CDR2 YFSETQ. There are 14 residues in the CDR3. CDR3 loop: CASSLVGQGGEQYF. In DNA form, the CDR3 reads TGCGCCAGCAGCTTGGTAGGACAGGGAGGAGAGCAGTACTTC.

The V call is TRBV6-5, the J call TRBJ1-2, with 10 bases that match TRBD1. Looked up from germline, CDR1 is MNHEY and CDR2 is SVGAGI. Germline trimming cut 7 bases from V and 7 bases from J; bases unmatched to any gene: 12. This CDR3 spans 15 amino acids. The CDR3 bases are TGTGCCAGCATCCAAACGGGACAGGGGAAAAGTGGCTACACCTTC. Translated, it gives CASIQTGQGKSGYTF.

This sequence joins TRBV27 and TRBJ1-1; TRBD1 agrees at 8 bases. CDR1 is MNHEY, CDR2 SMNVEV, per germline (reference sequence). The CDR3 runs 15 residues. V trimming: 5 bases; J trimming: 5 bases; junction bases outside the gene matches: 10. CDR3 coding DNA: TGTGCCAGCAGTCCGGATCCACAGGGGGAGACTGAAGCTTTCTTT. Its protein is CASSPDPQGETEAFF.

The chain recombines TRBV4-2 with TRBJ1-3; no definite D call. The CDR3 spans 14 residues. Trimming removed 4 bases from V and 0 bases from J, with 7 bases in between. Germline assignment: CDR1 LGHNA and CDR2 YNFKEQ. In DNA, the CDR3 is TGTGCCAGCAGCCTTTCCTCCTCTGGAAACACCATATATTTT. Amino acid sequence: CASSLSSSGNTIYF.

This clone was recorded only once. The chain employs TRBV30 and TRBJ1-1, with 7 nucleotides matching TRBD1. This CDR3 has 19 residues. Germline V gene sequence: CDR1 GTSNPN, CDR2 SVGIG (reference sequence). Trimming cost V 0 bases and J 0 bases; bases outside gene matches: 16. CDR3 amino acids: CAWSVPRVRTGNMNTEAFF. CDR3 DNA: TGTGCCTGGAGTGTACCTAGGGTGCGGACAGGTAACATGAACACTGAAGCTTTCTTT.